Listed below are T cell receptor beta chains from one sample, sequenced in a study of cytomegalovirus exposure and HLA in healthy donors. Here immunoSEQ multiplex PCR was the method, and the copy in TCRdb shows in-frame clones only, minus some. The sample contains more than 110,000 clones, about four fifths of which appear only once. Sequencing was done on a sample of PBMCs. These receptors all stem from a woman in her 30s in good health and CMV-seronegative. The CDR3 runs from the conserved cysteine through the conserved F or W. The D gene is left open where the match is weak. Size is stated for part of the rows, as once, few or many counts, or as a class when the clone is expanded.

abundance: .
d_gene: .
v_gene: TRBV7-9
j_gene: TRBJ1-3
CDR3nt: TGTGCCAGCAGCTTGGGACTCGCAGAGACTGGAAACACCATATATTTT
CDR3aa: CASSLGLAETGNTIYF

abundance: few
d_gene: .
v_gene: TRBV9
j_gene: TRBJ2-7
CDR3nt: TGTGCCAGCAGCGCGACACGCAGGGCCCCGCTTTACGAGCAGTACTTC
CDR3aa: CASSATRRAPLYEQYF

abundance: .
d_gene: TRBD2
v_gene: TRBV7-2
j_gene: TRBJ2-5
CDR3nt: TGTGCCAGCAGCTTAGGGGGACTAGCGGGGGGGCAAGAGACCCAGTACTTC
CDR3aa: CASSLGGLAGGQETQYF

abundance: .
d_gene: .
v_gene: TRBV25-1
j_gene: TRBJ1-3
CDR3nt: TGTGCCAGCAGATCCCCCAGAAACACCATATATTTT
CDR3aa: CASRSPRNTIYF

abundance: .
d_gene: .
v_gene: TRBV15
j_gene: TRBJ1-2
CDR3nt: TGTGCCACCAGCAGAGATTATACAGAGACCTATGGCTACACCTTC
CDR3aa: CATSRDYTETYGYTF

abundance: few
d_gene: .
v_gene: TRBV2
j_gene: TRBJ1-6
CDR3nt: TGTGCCAGCAATCGGGGGTCGGCACCCCTCCACTTT
CDR3aa: CASNRGSAPLHF

abundance: .
d_gene: TRBD1
v_gene: TRBV4-1
j_gene: TRBJ1-4
CDR3nt: TGCGCCAGCAGCCACAAGAGGGGACAGGGGGCCATTAATGAAAAACTGTTTTTT
CDR3aa: CASSHKRGQGAINEKLFF

abundance: .
d_gene: .
v_gene: TRBV18
j_gene: TRBJ1-2
CDR3nt: TGTGCCAGCTCACCAGGACGGGAGGGCTACACCTTC
CDR3aa: CASSPGREGYTF

abundance: .
d_gene: .
v_gene: TRBV6-5
j_gene: TRBJ1-6
CDR3nt: TGTGCCAGCAGTTACCAGGGAGGGTATAATTCACCCCTCCACTTT
CDR3aa: CASSYQGGYNSPLHF

abundance: .
d_gene: .
v_gene: TRBV5-1
j_gene: TRBJ1-2
CDR3nt: TGCGCCAGCAGCTTCAGTGACAGCGATGGCTACACCTTC
CDR3aa: CASSFSDSDGYTF

abundance: few
d_gene: TRBD2
v_gene: TRBV5-1
j_gene: TRBJ2-1
CDR3nt: TGCGCCAGCAGCTTGGATCGGGGGGGCCACAATGAGCAGTTCTTC
CDR3aa: CASSLDRGGHNEQFF

abundance: .
d_gene: .
v_gene: TRBV7-9
j_gene: TRBJ1-2
CDR3nt: TGTGCCAGCAGCTTACTGTCCGGCTACACCTTC
CDR3aa: CASSLLSGYTF

abundance: .
d_gene: .
v_gene: TRBV5-1
j_gene: TRBJ2-1
CDR3nt: TGCGCCAGCAGCTTGACTAGCCAAGATGAGCAGTTCTTC
CDR3aa: CASSLTSQDEQFF

abundance: .
d_gene: TRBD1
v_gene: TRBV29-1
j_gene: TRBJ2-6
CDR3nt: TGCAGCGTCAGTCCCGGGACAGGGTTTGGGGCCAACGTCCTGACTTTC
CDR3aa: CSVSPGTGFGANVLTF

abundance: .
d_gene: TRBD1
v_gene: TRBV2
j_gene: TRBJ2-1
CDR3nt: TGTGCCAGCAGACCGACAGGGCAGGACAATGAGCAGTTCTTC
CDR3aa: CASRPTGQDNEQFF

abundance: .
d_gene: TRBD2
v_gene: TRBV28
j_gene: TRBJ2-3
CDR3nt: TGTGCCAGCCGCGGGGGGGTCAACACAGATACGCAGTATTTT
CDR3aa: CASRGGVNTDTQYF

abundance: .
d_gene: TRBD1
v_gene: TRBV27
j_gene: TRBJ2-7
CDR3nt: TGTGCCAGCAGTTTAATCGGGACAGGGGGCGGAAACGAGCAGTACTTC
CDR3aa: CASSLIGTGGGNEQYF

abundance: .
d_gene: .
v_gene: TRBV5-1
j_gene: TRBJ1-1
CDR3nt: TGCGCCAGTCGAGCGGGGGGCAACACTGAAGCTTTCTTT
CDR3aa: CASRAGGNTEAFF

abundance: few
d_gene: .
v_gene: TRBV7-2
j_gene: TRBJ2-2
CDR3nt: TGTGCCAGCAGCTCTATGTCGGTAGCGAACACCGGGGAGCTGTTTTTT
CDR3aa: CASSSMSVANTGELFF

abundance: .
d_gene: .
v_gene: TRBV7-2
j_gene: TRBJ2-7
CDR3nt: TGTGCCAGCAGCTTAGATTTGCGACGAGGCTCCTACGAGCAGTACTTC
CDR3aa: CASSLDLRRGSYEQYF

abundance: .
d_gene: .
v_gene: TRBV21-1
j_gene: TRBJ2-7
CDR3nt: TGTGCACCGGGAGGGTGGAACGAGCAGTACTTC
CDR3aa: CAPGGWNEQYF

abundance: .
d_gene: .
v_gene: TRBV6-5
j_gene: TRBJ2-1
CDR3nt: TGTGCCAGCAGTTCCGGGTACGAGCAGTTCTTC
CDR3aa: CASSSGYEQFF

abundance: .
d_gene: .
v_gene: TRBV6-5
j_gene: TRBJ1-1
CDR3nt: TGTGCCAGCAGCCCCCAGGGGCTGGGGAACACTGAAGCTTTCTTT
CDR3aa: CASSPQGLGNTEAFF

abundance: few
d_gene: TRBD1
v_gene: TRBV5-5
j_gene: TRBJ2-2
CDR3nt: TGTGCCAGCAGCTTGGAAGGGACAGGGGAACGCACCGGGGAGCTGTTTTTT
CDR3aa: CASSLEGTGERTGELFF

abundance: .
d_gene: TRBD2
v_gene: TRBV6-6
j_gene: TRBJ2-7
CDR3nt: TGTGCCAGCAGGACATCTAGCGGGGGCCCCTCCTACGAGCAGTACTTC
CDR3aa: CASRTSSGGPSYEQYF

abundance: .
d_gene: TRBD1
v_gene: TRBV14
j_gene: TRBJ2-7
CDR3nt: TGTGCCAGCAGCCAGGGACAGGGGATCGGGGGCTCCTACGAGCAGTACTTC
CDR3aa: CASSQGQGIGGSYEQYF